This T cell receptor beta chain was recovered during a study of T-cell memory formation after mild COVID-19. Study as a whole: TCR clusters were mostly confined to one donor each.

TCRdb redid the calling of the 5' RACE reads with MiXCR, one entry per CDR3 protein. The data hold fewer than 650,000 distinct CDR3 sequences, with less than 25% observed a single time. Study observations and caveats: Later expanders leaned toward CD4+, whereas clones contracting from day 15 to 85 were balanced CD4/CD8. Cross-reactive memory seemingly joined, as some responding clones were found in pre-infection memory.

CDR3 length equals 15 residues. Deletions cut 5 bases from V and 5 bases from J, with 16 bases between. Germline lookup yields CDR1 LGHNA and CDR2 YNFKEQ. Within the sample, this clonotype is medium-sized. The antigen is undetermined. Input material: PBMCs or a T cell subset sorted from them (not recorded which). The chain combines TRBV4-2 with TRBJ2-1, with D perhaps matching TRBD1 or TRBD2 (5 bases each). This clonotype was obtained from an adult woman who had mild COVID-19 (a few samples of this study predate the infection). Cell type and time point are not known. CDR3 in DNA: TGTGCCAGCAGCAACCGGGACCAGAGGGACAATGAGCAGTTCTTC. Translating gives CASSNRDQRDNEQFF.